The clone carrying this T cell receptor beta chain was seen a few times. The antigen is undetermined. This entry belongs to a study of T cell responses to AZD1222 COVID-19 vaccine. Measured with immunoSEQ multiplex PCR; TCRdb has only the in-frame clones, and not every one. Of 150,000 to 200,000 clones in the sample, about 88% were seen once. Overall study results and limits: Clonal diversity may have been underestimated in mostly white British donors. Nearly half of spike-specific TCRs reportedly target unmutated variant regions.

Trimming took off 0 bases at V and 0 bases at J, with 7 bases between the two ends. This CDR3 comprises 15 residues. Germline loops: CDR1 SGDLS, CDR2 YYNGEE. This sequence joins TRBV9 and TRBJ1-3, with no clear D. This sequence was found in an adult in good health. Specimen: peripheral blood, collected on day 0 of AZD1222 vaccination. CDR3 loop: CASSVDSGSGNTIYF. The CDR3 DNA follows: TGTGCCAGCAGCGTAGATTCCGGCTCTGGAAACACCATATATTTT. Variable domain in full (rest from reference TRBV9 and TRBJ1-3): DSGVTQTPKHLITATGQRVTLRCSPRSGDLSVYWYQQSLDQGLQFLIQYYNGEERAKGNILERFSAQQFPDLHSELNLSSLELGDSALYFCASSVDSGSGNTIYFGEGSWLTVV.